This T cell receptor (beta chain) appears in the sequencing data of a study of regulatory T cells in long-lasting Graves disease. This clonotype came up many times. Its antigen is as yet unknown. Noted time point: newly diagnosed GD, antithyroid drugs for less than 3 months. Extracted RNA from PBMCs served as the source of the TCR library. The patients included were those that came from an endocrinology department in Xi'an, China. Construction of the TCR beta libraries employed iRepertoire HTBI primers in conjunction with Arm-PCR of CDR3 regions. Per the original methods: 60 to 65 TRBV and around 15 TRBJ segments were identified across samples. TCRdb ran MiXCR on the multiplex PCR reads and lists one entry per CDR3 protein. The V and J calls were not made by the authors but by TCRdb's processing. The data contain about 610,000 distinct CDR3 sequences, approximately 16% of them singletons. Study findings and constraints: Persistent Graves' patients showed less TCR diversity than newly diagnosed ones.

These records were also assigned to another study, of T cells in Graves' hyperthyroidism and ophthalmopathy. As that report states: Model predictions of ophthalmopathy came a median around 6.5 months before onset.

Source: peripheral blood mononuclear cells (PBMCs), taken at new diagnosis, from a patient treated with antithyroid drugs. The clonotype was recovered from a man younger than 35 with Graves disease.

CDR3 nucleotide sequence: TGTGCCAGACGGGGACCGAGCACTGAAGCTTTCTTT. It encodes CARRGPSTEAFF. The chain is built from TRBV2 and TRBJ1-1; weak D call: TRBD1 (5 bases). V shed 9 bases and J shed 4 bases, with 12 bases lying between them. The CDR3 consists of 12 residues. CDR1 and CDR2 (germline): SNHLY, FYNNEI.